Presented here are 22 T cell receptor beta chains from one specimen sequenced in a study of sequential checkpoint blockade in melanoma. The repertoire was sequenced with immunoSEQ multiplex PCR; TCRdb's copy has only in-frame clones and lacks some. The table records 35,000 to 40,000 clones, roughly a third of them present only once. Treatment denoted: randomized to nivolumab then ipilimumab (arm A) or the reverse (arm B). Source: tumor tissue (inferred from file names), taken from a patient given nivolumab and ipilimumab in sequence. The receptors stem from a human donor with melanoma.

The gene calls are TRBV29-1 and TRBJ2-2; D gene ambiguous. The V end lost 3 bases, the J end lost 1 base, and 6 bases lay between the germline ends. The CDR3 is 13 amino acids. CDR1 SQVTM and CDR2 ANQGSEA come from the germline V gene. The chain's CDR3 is CSVEPQNTGELFF. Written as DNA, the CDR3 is TGCAGCGTTGAGCCCCAGAACACCGGGGAGCTGTTTTTT.

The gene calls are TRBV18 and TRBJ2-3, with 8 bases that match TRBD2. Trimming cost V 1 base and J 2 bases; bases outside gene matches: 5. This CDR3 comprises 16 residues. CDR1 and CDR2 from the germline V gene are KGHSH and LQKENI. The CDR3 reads CASSPQGSGTTDTQYF. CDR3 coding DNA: TGTGCCAGCTCACCACAGGGTAGCGGGACCACAGATACGCAGTATTTT.

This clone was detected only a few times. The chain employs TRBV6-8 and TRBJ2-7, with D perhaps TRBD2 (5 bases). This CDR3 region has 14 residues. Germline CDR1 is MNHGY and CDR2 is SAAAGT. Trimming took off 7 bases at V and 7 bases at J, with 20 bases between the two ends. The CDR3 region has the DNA TGTGCCAGCACTGGTCCGGGAAATGCGGGTGAGCAGTACTTC. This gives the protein CASTGPGNAGEQYF.

The CDR3 DNA reads TGTGCCAGCAGTAAACTTAATACCGGGACAGGGGGGACTGAAGCTTTCTTT. Translating it yields CASSKLNTGTGGTEAFF. This chain uses TRBV27 with TRBJ1-1, with TRBD1 matching 11 bases. V gave up 5 bases and J gave up 5 bases; unmatched junction bases: 13. Per germline, CDR1 MNHEY and CDR2 SMNVEV (reference sequence). This CDR3 comprises 17 residues.

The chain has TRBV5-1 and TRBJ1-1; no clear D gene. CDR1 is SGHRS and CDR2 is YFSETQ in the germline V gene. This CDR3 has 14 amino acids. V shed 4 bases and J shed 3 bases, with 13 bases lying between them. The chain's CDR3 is CASSPRGGHTEAFF. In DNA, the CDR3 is TGCGCCAGCAGCCCTCGTGGCGGGCACACTGAAGCTTTCTTT.

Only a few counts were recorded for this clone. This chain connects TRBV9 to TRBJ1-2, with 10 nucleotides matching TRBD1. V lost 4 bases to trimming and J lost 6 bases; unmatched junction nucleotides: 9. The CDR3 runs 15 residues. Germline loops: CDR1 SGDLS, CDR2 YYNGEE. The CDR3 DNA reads TGTGCCAGCAGCCCTCGGACAGGGGGAGTTGATGGCTACACCTTC. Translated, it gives CASSPRTGGVDGYTF.

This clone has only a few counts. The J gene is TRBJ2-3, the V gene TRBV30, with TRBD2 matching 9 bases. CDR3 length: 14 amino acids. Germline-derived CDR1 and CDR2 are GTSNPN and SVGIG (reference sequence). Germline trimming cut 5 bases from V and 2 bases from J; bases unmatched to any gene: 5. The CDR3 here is CAWVSGRTTDTQYF. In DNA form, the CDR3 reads TGTGCCTGGGTGAGCGGGAGGACCACAGATACGCAGTATTTT.

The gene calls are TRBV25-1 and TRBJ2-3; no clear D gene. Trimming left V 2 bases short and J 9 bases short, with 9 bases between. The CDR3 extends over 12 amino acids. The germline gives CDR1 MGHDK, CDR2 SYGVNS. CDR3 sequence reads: CASSENALTQYF. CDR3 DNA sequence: TGTGCCAGCAGTGAAAATGCACTCACGCAGTATTTT.

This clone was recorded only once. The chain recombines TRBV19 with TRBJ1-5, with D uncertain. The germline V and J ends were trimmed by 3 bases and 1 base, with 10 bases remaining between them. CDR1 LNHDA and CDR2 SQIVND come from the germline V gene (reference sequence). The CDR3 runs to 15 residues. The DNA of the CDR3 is TGTGCCAGTAGTATGAAAGGATTCAGCAATCAGCCCCAGCATTTT. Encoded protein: CASSMKGFSNQPQHF.

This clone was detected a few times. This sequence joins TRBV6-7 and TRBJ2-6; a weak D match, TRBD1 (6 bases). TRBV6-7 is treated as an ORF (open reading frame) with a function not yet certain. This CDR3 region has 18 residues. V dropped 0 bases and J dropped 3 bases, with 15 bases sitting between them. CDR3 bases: TGTGCCAGCAGTTACTCAAGGGGGAGTCGTTTTGGGGCCAACGTCCTGACTTTC. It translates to CASSYSRGSRFGANVLTF.

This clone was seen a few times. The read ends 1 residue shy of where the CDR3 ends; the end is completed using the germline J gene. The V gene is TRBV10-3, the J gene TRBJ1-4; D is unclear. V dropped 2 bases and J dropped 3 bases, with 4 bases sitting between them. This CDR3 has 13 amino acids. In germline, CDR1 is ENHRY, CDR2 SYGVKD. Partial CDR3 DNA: TGTGCCATCAGTGAGGGGGCTAATGAAAAACTGTTT. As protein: CAISEGANEKLF. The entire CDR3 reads CAISEGANEKLFF.

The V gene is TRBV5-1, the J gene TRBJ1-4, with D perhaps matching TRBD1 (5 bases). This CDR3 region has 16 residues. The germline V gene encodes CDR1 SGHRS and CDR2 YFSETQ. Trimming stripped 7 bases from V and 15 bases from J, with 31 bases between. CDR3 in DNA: TGCGCCAGCGGCCCCGGTGATGGGACGATACGAAAAACAGTGTTTTTT. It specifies CASGPGDGTIRKTVFF. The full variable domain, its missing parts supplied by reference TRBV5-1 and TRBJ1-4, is KAGVTQTPRYLIKTRGQQVTLSCSPISGHRSVSWYQQTPGQGLQFLFEYFSETQRNKGNFPGRFSGRQFSNSRSEMNVSTLELGDSALYLCASGPGDGTIRKTVFFGSGTQLSVL.

CDR3 region: CSVGSGGMGYTF. The CDR3 bases are TGCAGCGTGGGGTCGGGAGGCATGGGCTACACCTTC. The V and J genes are TRBV29-1 and TRBJ1-2, with D unresolved. Germline loops: CDR1 SQVTM, CDR2 ANQGSEA. The CDR3 length is 12 residues. Trimming pared 6 bases from V and 8 bases from J, leaving 16 bases between.

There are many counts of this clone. This CDR3 is CASSLGGQGVSRPQHF. CDR3 in DNA: TGTGCCAGCAGCTTAGGAGGGCAGGGTGTTAGTAGGCCCCAGCATTTT. The chain combines TRBV11-3 with TRBJ1-5; tentative D call: TRBD1 (5 bases). The germline CDR1 and CDR2 sequences are SGHNT and YENEEA. With 1 base removed from V and 9 bases from J, the gap between germline ends came to 19 bases. CDR3 length: 16 residues.

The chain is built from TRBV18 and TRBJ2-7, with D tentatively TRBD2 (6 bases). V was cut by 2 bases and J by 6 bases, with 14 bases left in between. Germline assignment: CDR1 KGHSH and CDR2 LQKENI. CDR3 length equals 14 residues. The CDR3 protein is CASSPGGRTGEQYF. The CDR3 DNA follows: TGTGCCAGCTCACCAGGAGGGAGGACCGGCGAGCAGTACTTC.

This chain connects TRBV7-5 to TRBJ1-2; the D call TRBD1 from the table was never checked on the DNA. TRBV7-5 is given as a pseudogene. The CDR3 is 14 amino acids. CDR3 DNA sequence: TGTGCCAGCAGCCCCGGGGACAGGGCCTATGGCTACACCTTC. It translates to CASSPGDRAYGYTF.

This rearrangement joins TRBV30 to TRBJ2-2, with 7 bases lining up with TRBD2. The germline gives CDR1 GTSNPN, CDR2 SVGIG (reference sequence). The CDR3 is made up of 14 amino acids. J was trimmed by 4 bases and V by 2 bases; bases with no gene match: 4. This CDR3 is CAWSSGLGTGELFF. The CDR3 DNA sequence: TGTGCCTGGAGTTCCGGACTAGGCACCGGGGAGCTGTTTTTT.

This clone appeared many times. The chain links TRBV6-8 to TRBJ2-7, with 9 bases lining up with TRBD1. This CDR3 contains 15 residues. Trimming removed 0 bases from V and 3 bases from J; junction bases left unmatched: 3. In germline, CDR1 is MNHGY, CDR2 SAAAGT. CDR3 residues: CASSYSGGQGYEQYF. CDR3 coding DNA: TGTGCCAGCAGTTACTCGGGGGGACAGGGCTACGAGCAGTACTTC.

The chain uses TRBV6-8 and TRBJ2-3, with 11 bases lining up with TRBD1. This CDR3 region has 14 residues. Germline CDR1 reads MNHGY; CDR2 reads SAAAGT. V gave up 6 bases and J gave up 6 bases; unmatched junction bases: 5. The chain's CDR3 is CASSWGQGEDTQYF. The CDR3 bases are TGTGCCAGCAGCTGGGGACAGGGGGAGGATACGCAGTATTTT.

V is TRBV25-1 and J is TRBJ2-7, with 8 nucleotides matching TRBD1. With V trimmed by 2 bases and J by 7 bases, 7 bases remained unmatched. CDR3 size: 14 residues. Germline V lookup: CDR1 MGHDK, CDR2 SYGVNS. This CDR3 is CASSEQGAWEEQYF. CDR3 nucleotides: TGTGCCAGCAGTGAACAGGGGGCTTGGGAGGAGCAGTACTTC.

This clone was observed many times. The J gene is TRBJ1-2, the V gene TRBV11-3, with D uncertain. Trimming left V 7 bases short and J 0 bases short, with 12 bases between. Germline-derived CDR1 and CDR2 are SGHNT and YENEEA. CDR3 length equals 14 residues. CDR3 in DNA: TGTGCCAGCAAATATCCTGGAGCTAACTATGGCTACACCTTC. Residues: CASKYPGANYGYTF.

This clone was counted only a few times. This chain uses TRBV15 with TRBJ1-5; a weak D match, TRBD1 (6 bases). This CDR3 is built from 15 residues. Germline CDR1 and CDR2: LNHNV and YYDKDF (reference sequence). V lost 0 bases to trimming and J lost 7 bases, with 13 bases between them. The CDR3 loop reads CATSRDRQGWQPQHF. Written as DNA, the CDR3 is TGTGCCACCAGCAGAGATAGGCAGGGGTGGCAGCCCCAGCATTTT.